The rows below give T cell receptor beta chains drawn from one sample of a study of blood T cell repertoires in COVID-19. Profiled with immunoSEQ multiplex PCR; TCRdb holds only in-frame clones, not every one. The sample lists 100,000 to 150,000 clones, over 70% occurring once. Sequencing input: peripheral blood. The receptors were sampled from a middle-aged man with active COVID-19. CDR3s include the opening cysteine and the closing phenylalanine or tryptophan. The D gene is left open where the match is weak. A clone size is listed for some rows: how often the clone was seen (once, few, many), or a class if it is expanded.

abundance	v_gene	len	j_gene	d_gene	CDR3aa	CDR3nt
few	TRBV11-2	16	TRBJ2-2	TRBD1	CASSFRTGSSTGELFF	TGTGCCAGCAGCTTCAGGACAGGGAGCTCCACCGGGGAGCTGTTTTTT
once	TRBV3-1/TRBV3-2	15	TRBJ1-2	-	CASSQDKGITGGYTF	TGTGCCAGCAGCCAAGACAAGGGAATTACAGGTGGCTACACCTTC
-	TRBV11-1	16	TRBJ2-1	TRBD2	CASSLNGGGSYNEQFF	TGTGCCAGCAGCCTCAATGGCGGGGGGTCCTACAATGAGCAGTTCTTC
-	TRBV7-2	15	TRBJ2-7	TRBD1	CASSPWTGGRYEQYF	TGTGCCAGCAGCCCATGGACAGGGGGCAGATACGAGCAGTACTTC
once	TRBV29-1	17	TRBJ1-2	-	CSVEDPLGRTVNYGYTF	TGCAGCGTTGAAGATCCCCTGGGCCGGACAGTTAACTATGGCTACACCTTC
-	TRBV19	15	TRBJ2-1	-	CASRKKISSYNEQFF	TGTGCCAGTAGAAAGAAAATCAGCTCCTACAATGAGCAGTTCTTC
-	TRBV2	17	TRBJ2-3	-	CASSSGARAGSTDTQYF	TGTGCCAGCAGCTCCGGGGCGCGAGCGGGCAGCACAGATACGCAGTATTTT
-	TRBV7-9	15	TRBJ1-1	-	CASSFNTRGESEAFF	TGTGCCAGCAGCTTCAACACCAGGGGCGAGTCTGAAGCTTTCTTT
-	TRBV18	15	TRBJ1-2	TRBD1	CASSPTSDRAHGYTF	TGTGCCAGCTCACCTACCTCGGACAGGGCCCATGGCTACACCTTC
-	TRBV7-2	16	TRBJ1-2	TRBD1	CASSSGRTGDRYGYTF	TGTGCCAGCAGCTCGGGCCGGACAGGGGACCGATATGGCTACACCTTC
-	TRBV5-4	16	TRBJ2-1	-	CASNNARTGRGGKRFF	TGTGCCAGCAACAACGCTCGGACAGGGAGGGGGGGGAAACGGTTCTTC
-	TRBV7-2	12	TRBJ2-7	-	CASSFQGYEQYF	TGTGCCAGCAGCTTTCAGGGGTACGAGCAGTACTTC
-	TRBV12-5	11	TRBJ2-5	-	CASGLRETQYF	TGTGCTAGTGGTTTACGGGAGACCCAGTACTTC
-	TRBV7-2	17	TRBJ2-3	TRBD2	CASSLAVAAGHTDTQYF	TGTGCCAGCAGCTTAGCCGTGGCAGCGGGGCACACAGATACGCAGTATTTT
-	TRBV7-6	17	TRBJ1-3	TRBD1	CASSLDSDRGPGNTIYF	TGTGCCAGCAGCTTGGATTCTGACAGGGGGCCCGGAAACACCATATATTTT
-	TRBV15	13	TRBJ2-4	-	CATSTEIANIQYF	TGTGCCACCAGCACAGAGATAGCTAACATTCAGTACTTC
-	TRBV27	17	TRBJ2-1	TRBD2	CASSYPQGGYSYNEQFF	TGTGCCAGCAGTTACCCTCAGGGAGGGTACTCCTACAATGAGCAGTTCTTC
-	TRBV9	14	TRBJ1-1	TRBD1	CASSRQGMNTEAFF	TGTGCCAGCAGCCGACAGGGAATGAACACTGAAGCTTTCTTT
-	TRBV11-2	13	TRBJ1-2	TRBD1	CATSPGQNYGYTF	TGTGCCACGAGCCCGGGACAGAACTATGGCTACACCTTC
few	TRBV7-2	12	TRBJ2-7	TRBD2	CAISGAFYEQYF	TGTGCCATCAGCGGGGCCTTCTACGAGCAGTACTTC
-	TRBV6-1	16	TRBJ2-7	-	CASSEGRPLAAYEQYF	TGTGCCAGCAGTGAAGGACGACCACTCGCGGCCTACGAGCAGTACTTC
-	TRBV15	15	TRBJ1-2	-	CATSSLGGGLYGYTF	TGTGCCACCAGCAGTTTGGGAGGGGGGCTCTATGGCTACACCTTC
-	TRBV5-1	16	TRBJ2-3	TRBD2	CASSLGLAEYTDTQYF	TGCGCCAGCAGCTTGGGACTAGCGGAGTACACAGATACGCAGTATTTT
once	TRBV6-5	14	TRBJ2-5	TRBD2	CASSRLAGEETQYF	TGTGCCAGCTCAAGACTAGCGGGGGAGGAGACCCAGTACTTC
-	TRBV6-6	16	TRBJ1-2	TRBD1	CATTGTGRRPFYGYTF	TGTGCCACTACCGGGACAGGACGGCGACCATTCTATGGCTACACCTTC
-	TRBV4-3	13	TRBJ1-6	-	CASSQGDNSPLHF	TGCGCCAGCAGCCAAGGCGACAACTCACCCCTCCACTTT
-	TRBV6-5	14	TRBJ2-3	-	CASRAASPTDTQYF	TGTGCCAGCAGGGCGGCCTCCCCCACAGATACGCAGTATTTT
-	TRBV27	15	TRBJ2-7	-	CASSSIDTQPYEQYF	TGTGCCAGCAGTTCTATAGACACCCAACCGTACGAGCAGTACTTC
-	TRBV5-1	15	TRBJ2-5	-	CASGLGRGFKETQYF	TGCGCCAGCGGTTTGGGGCGGGGATTTAAAGAGACCCAGTACTTC
once	TRBV27	15	TRBJ2-7	TRBD2	CASSLNQAGVDEQYF	TGTGCCAGCAGTTTAAACCAGGCGGGGGTCGACGAGCAGTACTTC
-	TRBV2	15	TRBJ2-1	TRBD2	CASRRTSGDLGEQFF	TGTGCCAGCAGGAGGACTAGCGGGGACCTCGGGGAGCAGTTCTTC
-	TRBV11-3	16	TRBJ2-3	TRBD2	CASSSIAGGPPDTQYF	TGTGCCAGCAGCTCGATAGCGGGGGGGCCGCCAGATACGCAGTATTTT
-	TRBV13	16	TRBJ1-5	-	CASSLGGPYSNQPQHF	TGTGCCAGCAGCTTGGGGGGGCCTTATAGCAATCAGCCCCAGCATTTT
-	TRBV11-2	13	TRBJ2-7	-	CASSLSASHEQYF	TGTGCCAGCAGCTTAAGTGCGTCGCACGAGCAGTACTTC
-	TRBV21-1	15	TRBJ1-3	-	CASSRGQSYGNTIYF	TGTGCCAGCAGTCGAGGACAGTCTTATGGAAACACCATATATTTT
-	TRBV7-8	17	TRBJ2-5	TRBD2	CASSNPRWGLATATQYF	TGTGCCAGCAGCAACCCCCGCTGGGGACTAGCGACGGCGACCCAGTACTTC
-	TRBV18	15	TRBJ2-7	TRBD1	CASSPGTGGSYEQYF	TGTGCCAGCTCACCGGGGACAGGGGGCTCCTACGAGCAGTACTTC
few	TRBV25-1	16	TRBJ2-1	TRBD1	CASSETGTGGLDEQFF	TGTGCCAGCAGTGAAACCGGGACAGGGGGCCTTGATGAGCAGTTCTTC
few	TRBV5-1	14	TRBJ1-6	-	CASSKDRENSPLHF	TGCGCCAGCAGCAAGGACAGAGAAAATTCACCCCTCCACTTT